One T cell receptor (beta chain) is described in this entry. Germline CDR1 reads SGHNT; CDR2 reads YYREEE (reference sequence). This CDR3 spans 15 amino acids. The junction had 7 bases not matched to a gene; V was cut back by 1 base and J by 5 bases. This record belongs to a study of control samples from healthy donors and cancer patients. The assay was immunoSEQ multiplex PCR, and TCRdb's table has in-frame clones only and misses some. The table shows 120,000 to 150,000 clones, with roughly nine tenths occurring only once. This TCR was recovered from a young man in good health. The chain is built from TRBV5-4 and TRBJ2-5, with 8 nucleotides matching TRBD2. Sequencing was performed on blood. Here the CDR3 reads CASSLNGGALETQYF. Written as DNA, the CDR3 is TGTGCCAGCAGCTTGAACGGGGGGGCTTTGGAGACCCAGTACTTC.